The 29 T cell receptor beta chains below all came from one sample that was sequenced in a study of shared clonotypes between healthy human individuals. TCRdb keeps only in-frame clones here, not all; method: immunoSEQ multiplex PCR. The profile shows about 530,000 clones, about 96% of them singletons. Material: naive CD4+ T cells sorted from blood. Subset meaning: CD45RA+ positively selected. These receptors were collected from a woman in her twenties or thirties in good health.

V gene TRBV27 combines with J gene TRBJ1-2; the match to TRBD1 covers 7 bases. CDR3 size: 15 residues. The germline V gene encodes CDR1 MNHEY and CDR2 SMNVEV (reference sequence). V was pared by 5 bases and J by 4 bases, with 10 bases of the junction left unmatched. The chain's CDR3 is CASSPTDRDVYGYTF. As DNA, the CDR3 is TGTGCCAGCAGTCCGACAGACAGGGACGTCTATGGCTACACCTTC.

This chain joins TRBV7-9 and TRBJ1-1; D unresolved. The CDR3 contains 14 residues. Trimming removed 2 bases at V and 3 bases at J, with 10 bases between. CDR1 is SEHNR and CDR2 is FQNEAQ in the germline V gene (reference sequence). CDR3 sequence: CASSLYEGYTEAFF. The DNA of the CDR3 is TGTGCCAGCAGCTTATATGAGGGTTACACTGAAGCTTTCTTT.

V and J are TRBV7-2 and TRBJ2-2; maybe TRBD2 (5 bases). The CDR3 extends over 15 amino acids. Deletions cut 1 base from V and 1 base from J, with 7 bases between. Per germline, CDR1 SGHTA and CDR2 FQGNSA. DNA for the CDR3: TGTGCCAGCAGCTTAGAGGCGGGGAACACCGGGGAGCTGTTTTTT. Protein: CASSLEAGNTGELFF.

This chain links TRBV18 with TRBJ1-1; no clear D. CDR3 length equals 15 residues. Looked up from germline, CDR1 is KGHSH and CDR2 is LQKENI. With 6 bases removed from V and 0 bases from J, the gap between germline ends came to 14 bases. CDR3 coding DNA: TGTGCCAGCTCCTCGGGAACCCGATTGAACACTGAAGCTTTCTTT. It yields the protein CASSSGTRLNTEAFF. Complete variable domain (other parts from reference TRBV18 and TRBJ1-1): NAGVMQNPRHLVRRRGQEARLRCSPMKGHSHVYWYRQLPEEGLKFMVYLQKENIIDESGMPKERFSAEFPKEGPSILRIQQVVRGDSAAYFCASSSGTRLNTEAFFGQGTRLTVV.

The chain combines TRBV2 with TRBJ1-1; D is possibly TRBD1 (6 bases). Trimming left V 6 bases short and J 9 bases short, with 14 bases between. CDR1 is SNHLY, CDR2 FYNNEI, per germline. The CDR3 contains 12 residues. CDR3 sequence: CASRPGGAKAFF. CDR3 sequence (DNA): TGTGCCAGCAGGCCTGGGGGGGCGAAAGCTTTCTTT.

V and J are TRBV7-2 and TRBJ2-1; D not certain. V lost 3 bases to trimming and J lost 2 bases, with 8 bases between them. CDR1 is SGHTA, CDR2 FQGNSA, per germline. This CDR3 is built from 14 residues. The CDR3 loop is CASSFGDAYNEQFF. The CDR3 bases are TGTGCCAGCAGCTTCGGCGACGCCTACAATGAGCAGTTCTTC.

V and J are TRBV12-5 and TRBJ2-1; 7 bases fit TRBD2. This CDR3 has 18 residues. Germline CDR1 LGHNT, CDR2 FRNRAP. The junction had 15 bases not matched to a gene; V was cut back by 1 base and J by 6 bases. CDR3 in amino acids: CASGLALGAGARANEQFF. The CDR3 region has the DNA TGTGCTAGTGGTTTGGCACTTGGCGCGGGAGCTCGGGCCAATGAGCAGTTCTTC.

The chain is built from TRBV13 and TRBJ2-7; TRBD1 matches 7 bases. CDR1 is PRHDT and CDR2 is FYEKMQ in the germline V gene (reference sequence). The CDR3 extends over 13 amino acids. J lost 3 bases, V lost 5 bases, and 4 bases had no gene match. The CDR3 region is CASSRDRNYEQYF. DNA of the CDR3: TGTGCCAGCAGCCGGGACAGAAACTACGAGCAGTACTTC. Full variable domain (missing parts from reference TRBV13 and TRBJ2-7): AAGVIQSPRHLIKEKRETATLKCYPIPRHDTVYWYQQGPGQDPQFLISFYEKMQSDKGSIPDRFSAQQFSDYHSELNMSSLELGDSALYFCASSRDRNYEQYFGPGTRLTVT.

The rearrangement joins TRBV5-1 to TRBJ1-5; D gene ambiguous. Trimming pared 3 bases from V and 4 bases from J, leaving 17 bases between. CDR1 and CDR2 (germline): SGHRS, YFSETQ. CDR3 length: 16 residues. The CDR3 DNA sequence: TGCGCCAGCAGCTGGCCCCAGCCGGGGAATAATCAGCCCCAGCATTTT. This sequence encodes CASSWPQPGNNQPQHF.

This chain joins TRBV19 and TRBJ2-7, with 9 bases aligning to TRBD1. Germline values: CDR1 LNHDA, CDR2 SQIVND (reference sequence). This CDR3 is 15 amino acids long. V gave up 9 bases and J gave up 3 bases; unmatched junction bases: 12. The CDR3 region has the DNA TGTGCCAGCCGCAATGCGGCGACAGGGGGCTACGAGCAGTACTTC. Its protein product is CASRNAATGGYEQYF.

The chain combines TRBV5-1 with TRBJ1-1; weak D call: TRBD1 (6 bases). The CDR3 is 15 amino acids. Deletions cut 4 bases from V and 1 base from J, with 14 bases between. CDR1 SGHRS and CDR2 YFSETQ come from the germline V gene. CDR3 residues: CASSNDRLENTEAFF. CDR3 DNA: TGCGCCAGCAGCAACGACAGGTTGGAGAACACTGAAGCTTTCTTT.

This clone has only a few counts. V and J are TRBV10-1 and TRBJ2-7; 14 bases line up with TRBD2. The trim removed 5 bases at V and 6 bases at J, leaving 3 bases unmatched. CDR3 length equals 14 residues. From germline, CDR1 is WNHNN and CDR2 SYGVQD (reference sequence). DNA for the CDR3: TGCGCCAGCAGTTACGGACTAGCGGGAGGCGAGCAGTACTTC. As protein: CASSYGLAGGEQYF.

For this clone: Distinct nucleotide sequences in the sample also encode this CDR3. V and J are TRBV27 and TRBJ2-1; unclear D gene. The ends were cut back, 3 bases at V and 3 bases at J, with 9 bases in the middle. The CDR3 contains 14 residues. In germline, CDR1 is MNHEY, CDR2 SMNVEV (reference sequence). CDR3 coding DNA: TGTGCCAGCAGTTTCGGGCCCCTCTACAATGAGCAGTTCTTC. It codes for CASSFGPLYNEQFF.

A single count supports this clone. The chain joins TRBV7-9 to TRBJ1-1; D is ambiguous. Germline assignment: CDR1 SEHNR and CDR2 FQNEAQ (reference sequence). V lost 5 bases, J lost 0 bases, and 7 bases lay in between. There are 13 residues in the CDR3. CDR3 loop: CASSRNMNTEAFF. CDR3 nucleotides: TGTGCCAGCAGCCGTAACATGAACACTGAAGCTTTCTTT.

The J gene is TRBJ2-5, the V gene TRBV7-6, with D perhaps matching TRBD1 (6 bases). The J call may be wrong; the DNA end is better matched by TRBJ2-7. The CDR3 has 13 amino acids. Germline-derived CDR1 and CDR2 are SGHVS and FNYEAQ. CDR3 bases: TGTGCCAGCAGCTCAGGGGTTGGTTTCGAGCAGTACTTC. This translates into CASSSGVGFEQYF.

The gene calls are TRBV7-6 and TRBJ1-4; D is uncertain. Germline CDR1 is SGHVS and CDR2 is FNYEAQ. The CDR3 totals 13 residues. The V and J ends lost 8 bases and 7 bases respectively, with 14 bases between them. The CDR3 DNA is TGTGCCAGCGGGCGGGGTCGGAGTGAAAAACTGTTTTTT. It yields the protein CASGRGRSEKLFF.

The rearrangement uses TRBV5-1 and TRBJ2-5; D not certain. The ends were cut back, 6 bases at V and 4 bases at J, with 16 bases in the middle. Germline V gives CDR1 SGHRS, CDR2 YFSETQ. The CDR3 sequence is 14 residues long. This CDR3 is CASTRQNSAETQYF. The CDR3 nucleotides read TGCGCCAGCACCCGACAAAATTCGGCAGAGACCCAGTACTTC.

V is TRBV19 and J is TRBJ1-2, with no clear D. The ends were cut back, 4 bases at V and 5 bases at J, with 20 bases in the middle. The CDR3 loop spans 16 amino acids. CDR1 and CDR2 (germline): LNHDA, SQIVND (reference sequence). CDR3 coding DNA: TGTGCCAGTAGTACCTTGGCCCTGAAGGAGTTATATGGCTACACCTTC. Its translation is CASSTLALKELYGYTF.

J is TRBJ1-6 and V is TRBV29-1; a weak D match, TRBD1 (6 bases). With 4 bases removed from V and 9 bases from J, the gap between germline ends came to 16 bases. The CDR3 is 14 residues long. Germline loops: CDR1 SQVTM, CDR2 ANQGSEA. CDR3 residues: CSVARTDYFSPLHF. The CDR3 bases are TGCAGCGTTGCAAGGACAGACTACTTTTCACCCCTCCACTTT.

This clone was seen just once. The J gene is TRBJ2-6, the V gene TRBV19; D call uncertain. The V end lost 2 bases, the J end lost 4 bases, and 3 bases lay between the germline ends. The CDR3 totals 13 residues. Per the germline V gene, CDR1 is LNHDA and CDR2 is SQIVND (reference sequence). As DNA, the CDR3 is TGTGCCAGTAGTATATCCGGGGCCAACGTCCTGACTTTC. This translates into CASSISGANVLTF.

The chain joins TRBV28 to TRBJ1-5; D call uncertain. V was trimmed by 4 bases and J by 7 bases, leaving 17 bases between them. The CDR3 runs 15 residues. Germline V lookup: CDR1 MDHEN, CDR2 SYDVKM. CDR3 DNA: TGTGCCAGCAGTTCCCCCAAAAAGATGAGCCAGCCCCAGCATTTT. Encoded protein: CASSSPKKMSQPQHF.

The rearrangement joins TRBV19 to TRBJ2-6, with D tentatively TRBD2 (6 bases). Germline CDR1 is LNHDA and CDR2 is SQIVND (reference sequence). V shed 4 bases and J shed 0 bases, with 7 bases lying between them. CDR3 length: 15 amino acids. As DNA, the CDR3 is TGTGCCAGTAGTACCGGGGGCTCTGGGGCCAACGTCCTGACTTTC. Translation gives CASSTGGSGANVLTF.

This chain joins TRBV20-1 and TRBJ2-7, with D possibly matching TRBD2 (5 bases). Trimming removed 4 bases at V and 6 bases at J, with 10 bases between. In germline, CDR1 is DFQATT, CDR2 SNEGSKA (reference sequence). The CDR3 has 11 amino acids. The CDR3 sequence is CSATRVTEQYF. DNA of the CDR3: TGCAGTGCTACGCGGGTGACCGAGCAGTACTTC.

This chain uses TRBV5-5 with TRBJ2-1; D unclear. Germline V lookup: CDR1 SGHKS, CDR2 YYEKEE (reference sequence). Trimming pared 5 bases from V and 5 bases from J, leaving 8 bases between. This CDR3 contains 12 residues. CDR3 coding DNA: TGTGCCAGCAGTTCCCTCAACAATGAGCAGTTCTTC. This encodes CASSSLNNEQFF.

This clone has just one count. The CDR3 DNA is TGTGCCAGCAGGGAGGGACAGGGGGCATCCTACGAGCAGTACTTC. Translated: CASREGQGASYEQYF. V gene TRBV6-5 combines with J gene TRBJ2-7, with 12 bases identical to TRBD1. V dropped 6 bases and J dropped 1; count of bases not matched to a gene: 4. The V gene's germline CDR1 is MNHEY and CDR2 SVGAGI. CDR3 length equals 15 residues.

The chain has TRBV27 and TRBJ2-2, with 7 bases matching TRBD1. The junction had 8 bases not matched to a gene; V was cut back by 3 bases and J by 4 bases. The CDR3 is 16 residues long. The germline V gene has CDR1 MNHEY and CDR2 SMNVEV (reference sequence). The CDR3 sequence: CASSFWAGGSTGELFF. CDR3 coding DNA: TGTGCCAGCAGTTTTTGGGCAGGGGGAAGCACCGGGGAGCTGTTTTTT.

V and J are TRBV5-1 and TRBJ2-7; D not resolved. CDR3 length equals 14 residues. The V end was cut by 0 bases, the J end by 2 bases, with 9 bases between. The germline V gene encodes CDR1 SGHRS and CDR2 YFSETQ. CDR3 in DNA: TGCGCCAGCAGCTTGGCGTCCGCGGCCTACGAGCAGTACTTC. Translated: CASSLASAAYEQYF.

The V and J genes are TRBV5-1 and TRBJ1-5, with 7 bases lining up with TRBD1. CDR3 length: 15 residues. V lost 4 bases to trimming and J lost 4 bases; unmatched junction nucleotides: 8. Germline CDR1 is SGHRS and CDR2 is YFSETQ. Written as DNA, the CDR3 is TGCGCCAGCAGCCTCTGGACAGGAGAAAATCAGCCCCAGCATTTT. This translates into CASSLWTGENQPQHF.

This clone appeared a single time. The rearrangement joins TRBV2 to TRBJ2-5; D remains ambiguous. The end of the DNA is better explained by TRBJ2-7, so the J call may be wrong. Germline CDR1 SNHLY, CDR2 FYNNEI. This CDR3 region has 13 residues. In nucleotides, the CDR3 is TGTGCCAGCAGTGGGAGACCGAACTACGAGCAGTACTTC. The encoded protein is CASSGRPNYEQYF.